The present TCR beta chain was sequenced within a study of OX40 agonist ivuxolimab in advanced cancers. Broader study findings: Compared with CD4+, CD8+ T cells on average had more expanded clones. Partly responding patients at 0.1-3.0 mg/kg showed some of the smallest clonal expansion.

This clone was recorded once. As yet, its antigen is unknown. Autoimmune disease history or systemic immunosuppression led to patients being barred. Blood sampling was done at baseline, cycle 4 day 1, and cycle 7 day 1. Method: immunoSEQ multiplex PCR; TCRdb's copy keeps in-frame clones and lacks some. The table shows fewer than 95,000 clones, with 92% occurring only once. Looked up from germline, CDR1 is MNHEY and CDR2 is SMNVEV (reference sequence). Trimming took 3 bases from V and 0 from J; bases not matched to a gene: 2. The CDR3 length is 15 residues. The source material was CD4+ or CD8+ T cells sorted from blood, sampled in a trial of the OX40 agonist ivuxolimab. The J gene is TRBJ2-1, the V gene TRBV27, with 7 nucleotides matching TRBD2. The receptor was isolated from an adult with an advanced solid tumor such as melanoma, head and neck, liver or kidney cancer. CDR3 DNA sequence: TGTGCCAGCAGTTTCCGCGGGAGCTCCTACAATGAGCAGTTCTTC. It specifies CASSFRGSSYNEQFF.